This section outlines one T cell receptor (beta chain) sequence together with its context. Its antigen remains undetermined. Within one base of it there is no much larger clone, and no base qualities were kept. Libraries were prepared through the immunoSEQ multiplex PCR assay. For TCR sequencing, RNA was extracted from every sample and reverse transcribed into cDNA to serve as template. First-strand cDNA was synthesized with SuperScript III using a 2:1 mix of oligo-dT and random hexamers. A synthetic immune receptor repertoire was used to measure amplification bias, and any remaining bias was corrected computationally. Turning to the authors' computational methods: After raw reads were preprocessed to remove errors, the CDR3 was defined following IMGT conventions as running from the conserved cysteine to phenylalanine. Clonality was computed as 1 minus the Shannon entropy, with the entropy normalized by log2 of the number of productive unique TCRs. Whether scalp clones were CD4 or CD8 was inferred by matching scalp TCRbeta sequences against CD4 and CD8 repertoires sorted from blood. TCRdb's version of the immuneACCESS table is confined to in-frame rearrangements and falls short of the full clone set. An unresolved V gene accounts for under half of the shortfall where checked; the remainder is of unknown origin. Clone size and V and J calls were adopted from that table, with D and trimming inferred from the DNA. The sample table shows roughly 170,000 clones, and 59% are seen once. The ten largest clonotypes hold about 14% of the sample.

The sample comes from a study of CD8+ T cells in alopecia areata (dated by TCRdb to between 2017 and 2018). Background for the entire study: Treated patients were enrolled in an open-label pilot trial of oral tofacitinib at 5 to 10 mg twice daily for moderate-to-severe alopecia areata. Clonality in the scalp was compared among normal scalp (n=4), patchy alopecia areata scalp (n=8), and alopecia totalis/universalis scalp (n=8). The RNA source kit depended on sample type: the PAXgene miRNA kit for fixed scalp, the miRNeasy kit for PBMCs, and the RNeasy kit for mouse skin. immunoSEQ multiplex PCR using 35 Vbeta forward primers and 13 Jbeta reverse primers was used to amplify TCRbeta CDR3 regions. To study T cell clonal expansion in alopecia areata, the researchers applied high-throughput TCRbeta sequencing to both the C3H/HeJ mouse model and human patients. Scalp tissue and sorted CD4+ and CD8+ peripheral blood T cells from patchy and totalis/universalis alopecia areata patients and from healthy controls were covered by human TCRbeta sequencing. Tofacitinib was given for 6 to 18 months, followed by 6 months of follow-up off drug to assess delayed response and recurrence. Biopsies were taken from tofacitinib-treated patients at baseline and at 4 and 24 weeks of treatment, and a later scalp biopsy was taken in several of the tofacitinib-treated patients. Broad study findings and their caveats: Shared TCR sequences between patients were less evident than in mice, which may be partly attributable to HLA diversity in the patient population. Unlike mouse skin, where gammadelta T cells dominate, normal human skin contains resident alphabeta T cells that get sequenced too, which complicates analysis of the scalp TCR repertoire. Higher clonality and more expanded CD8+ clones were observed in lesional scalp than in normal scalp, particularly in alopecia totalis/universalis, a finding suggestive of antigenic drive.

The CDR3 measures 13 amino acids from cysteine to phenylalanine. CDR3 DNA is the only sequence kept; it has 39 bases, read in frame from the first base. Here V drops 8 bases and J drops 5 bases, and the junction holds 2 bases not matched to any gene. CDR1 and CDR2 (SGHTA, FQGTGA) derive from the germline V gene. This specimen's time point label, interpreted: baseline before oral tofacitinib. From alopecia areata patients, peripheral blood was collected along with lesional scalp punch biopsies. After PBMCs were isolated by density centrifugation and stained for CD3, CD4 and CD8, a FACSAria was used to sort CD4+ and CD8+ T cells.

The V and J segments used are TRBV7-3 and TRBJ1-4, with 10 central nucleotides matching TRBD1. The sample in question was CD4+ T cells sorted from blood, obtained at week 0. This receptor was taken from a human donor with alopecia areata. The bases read TGTGCCAGCGTGGGACAGGGGAATGAAAAACTGTTTTTT. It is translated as CASVGQGNEKLFF.